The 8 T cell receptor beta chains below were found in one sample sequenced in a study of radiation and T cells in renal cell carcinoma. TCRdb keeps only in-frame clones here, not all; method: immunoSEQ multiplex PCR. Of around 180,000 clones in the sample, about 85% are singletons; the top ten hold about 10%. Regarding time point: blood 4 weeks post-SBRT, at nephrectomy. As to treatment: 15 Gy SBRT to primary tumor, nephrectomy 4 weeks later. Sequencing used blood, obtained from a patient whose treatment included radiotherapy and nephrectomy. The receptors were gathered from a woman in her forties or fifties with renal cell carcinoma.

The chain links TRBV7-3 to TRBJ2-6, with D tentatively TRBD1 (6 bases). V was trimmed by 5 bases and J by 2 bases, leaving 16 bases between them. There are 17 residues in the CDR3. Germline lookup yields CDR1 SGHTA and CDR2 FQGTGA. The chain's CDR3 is CASSPRMWGPGANVLTF. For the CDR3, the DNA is TGTGCCAGCAGCCCAAGGATGTGGGGGCCTGGGGCCAACGTCCTGACTTTC. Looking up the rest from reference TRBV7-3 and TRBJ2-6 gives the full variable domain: GAGVSQTPSNKVTEKGKYVELRCDPISGHTALYWYRQSLGQGPEFLIYFQGTGAADDSGLPNDRFFAVRPEGSVSTLKIQRTERGDSAVYLCASSPRMWGPGANVLTFGAGSRLTVL.

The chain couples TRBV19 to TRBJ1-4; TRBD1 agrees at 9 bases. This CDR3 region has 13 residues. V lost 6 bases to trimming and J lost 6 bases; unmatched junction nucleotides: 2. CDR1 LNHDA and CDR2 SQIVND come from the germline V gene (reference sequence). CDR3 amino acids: CASRRQGDEKLFF. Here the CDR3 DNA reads TGTGCCAGTAGAAGACAGGGGGATGAAAAACTGTTTTTT. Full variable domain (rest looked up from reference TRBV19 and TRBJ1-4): DGGITQSPKYLFRKEGQNVTLSCEQNLNHDAMYWYRQDPGQGLRLIYYSQIVNDFQKGDIAEGYSVSREKKESFPLTVTSAQKNPTAFYLCASRRQGDEKLFFGSGTQLSVL.

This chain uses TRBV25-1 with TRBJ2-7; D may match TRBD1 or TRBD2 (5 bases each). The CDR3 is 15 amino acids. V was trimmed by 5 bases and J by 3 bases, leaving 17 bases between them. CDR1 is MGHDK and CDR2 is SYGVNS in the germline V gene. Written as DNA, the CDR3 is TGTGCCAGCAGTCAACCATATGGGGGTCTCTACGAGCAGTACTTC. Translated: CASSQPYGGLYEQYF.

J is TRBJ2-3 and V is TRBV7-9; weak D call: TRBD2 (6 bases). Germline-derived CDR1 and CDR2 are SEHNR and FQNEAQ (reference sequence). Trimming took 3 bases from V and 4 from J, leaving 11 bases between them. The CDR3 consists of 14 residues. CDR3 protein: CASSFGTGADTQYF. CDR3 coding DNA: TGTGCCAGCAGCTTTGGGACGGGGGCAGATACGCAGTATTTT.

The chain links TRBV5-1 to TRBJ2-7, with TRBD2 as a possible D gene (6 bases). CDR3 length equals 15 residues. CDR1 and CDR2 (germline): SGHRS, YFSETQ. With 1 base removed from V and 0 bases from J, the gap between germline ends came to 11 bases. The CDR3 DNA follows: TGCGCCAGCAGCTTGATGTGGGACTCCTCCTACGAGCAGTACTTC. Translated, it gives CASSLMWDSSYEQYF.

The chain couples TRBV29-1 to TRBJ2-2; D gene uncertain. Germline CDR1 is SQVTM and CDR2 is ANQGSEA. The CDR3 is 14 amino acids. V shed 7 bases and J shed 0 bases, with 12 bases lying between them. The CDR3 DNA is TGCAGCGCCCTGACGGATACGAACACCGGGGAGCTGTTTTTT. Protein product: CSALTDTNTGELFF.

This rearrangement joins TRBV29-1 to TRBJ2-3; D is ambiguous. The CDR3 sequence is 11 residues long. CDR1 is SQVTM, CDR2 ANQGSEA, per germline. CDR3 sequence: CRVSSTDTQYF. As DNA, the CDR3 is TGCAGAGTCTCTAGCACAGATACGCAGTATTTT.

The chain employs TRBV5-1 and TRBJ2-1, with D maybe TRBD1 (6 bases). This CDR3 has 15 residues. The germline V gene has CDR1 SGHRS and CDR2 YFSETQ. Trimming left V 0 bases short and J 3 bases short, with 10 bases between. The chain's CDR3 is CASSLVGQIYNEQFF. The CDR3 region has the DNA TGCGCCAGCAGCTTGGTTGGACAGATCTACAATGAGCAGTTCTTC.